The 7 T cell receptor beta chains reported below all come from one sample, sequenced in a study of T cell responses to AZD1222 COVID-19 vaccine. Data came from immunoSEQ multiplex PCR; TCRdb stores just in-frame clones and leaves some out. Seen here are about 110,000 clones, roughly 87% observed once, and the top ten hold 3.5% to 4.5%. This sample comprised peripheral blood, obtained on day 0 of AZD1222 vaccination. All receptors come from an adult in good health.

The chain combines TRBV3-1 (or the pseudogene TRBV3-2) with TRBJ2-2, with D perhaps matching TRBD2 (6 bases). Germline lookup yields CDR1 LGHDT and CDR2 YNNKEL (reference sequence). Trimming pared 1 base from V and 7 bases from J, leaving 19 bases between. The CDR3 loop spans 17 amino acids. For the CDR3, the DNA is TGTGCCAGCAGCCAAGCGAGACGGGAGATAGGAAACGGGGAGCTGTTTTTT. The encoded protein is CASSQARREIGNGELFF.

This chain uses TRBV7-9 with TRBJ2-1; TRBD1 matches at 10 bases. V shed 4 bases, J shed 8 bases, and the junction held 2 bases outside the gene matches. Germline CDR1 and CDR2: SEHNR and FQNEAQ (reference sequence). The CDR3 sequence is 13 residues long. This CDR3 reads CASSSGQGDEQFF. The CDR3 nucleotides read TGTGCCAGCAGCTCTGGACAGGGGGATGAGCAGTTCTTC.

CDR3 loop: CASSVGVGYSYEQYF. In DNA form, the CDR3 reads TGTGCCAGCAGCGTAGGAGTGGGTTACTCCTACGAGCAGTACTTC. The gene calls are TRBV9 and TRBJ2-7; no firm D call. The CDR3 has 15 residues. The germline gives CDR1 SGDLS, CDR2 YYNGEE. Deletions cut 0 bases from V and 0 bases from J, with 10 bases between.

CDR3 region: CASSPPGSTYEQYF. The CDR3 bases are TGTGCCAGCAGTCCTCCCGGGTCCACCTACGAGCAGTACTTC. The chain couples TRBV28 to TRBJ2-7, with no clear D. This CDR3 is built from 14 residues. Germline CDR1 reads MDHEN; CDR2 reads SYDVKM. Between the trimmed V and J ends, which lost 5 bases and 2 bases, there was a span of 13 bases.

V usage is TRBV5-1 and J usage is TRBJ2-2, with 10 nucleotides matching TRBD1. Looked up from germline, CDR1 is SGHRS and CDR2 is YFSETQ. The CDR3 covers 15 residues. V shed 4 bases and J 7 bases; nucleotides not matched to a gene: 7. The CDR3 nucleotides read TGCGCCAGCAGCCTGAGACAGGGGGCCGGCGGGGAGCTGTTTTTT. Protein: CASSLRQGAGGELFF.

This chain uses TRBV11-2 with TRBJ2-7; TRBD2 agrees at 10 bases. Germline V gene data show CDR1 as SGHAT and CDR2 as FQNNGV. The J segment lost 4 bases and the V segment lost 2 bases, leaving 2 bases of the junction unmatched. The CDR3 contains 14 residues. The chain's CDR3 is CASSLTSGNYEQYF. The CDR3 DNA sequence: TGTGCCAGCAGCTTAACTAGCGGGAATTACGAGCAGTACTTC. The full variable domain, rest sourced from reference TRBV11-2 and TRBJ2-7, is EAGVAQSPRYKIIEKRQSVAFWCNPISGHATLYWYQQILGQGPKLLIQFQNNGVVDDSQLPKDRFSAERLKGVDSTLKIQPAKLEDSAVYLCASSLTSGNYEQYFGPGTRLTVT.

This clone was counted a single time. This rearrangement joins TRBV3-1 (or the pseudogene TRBV3-2) to TRBJ2-7; no firm D call. The V end was cut by 5 bases, the J end by 3 bases, with 11 bases between. The CDR3 is made up of 13 amino acids. CDR1 is LGHDT, CDR2 YNNKEL, per germline (reference sequence). The CDR3: CASSLRDNYEQYF. In DNA, the CDR3 is TGTGCCAGCAGCTTACGAGACAACTACGAGCAGTACTTC.